These T cell receptor beta chains were read from a single sample in a study of molecular identifiers for immune sequencing clone quantification. TCRdb re-called the PCR reads through MiXCR, storing one row per CDR3 protein. This repertoire shows 70,000 to 90,000 distinct CDR3 sequences, approximately 22% found once; its top ten account for approximately 1%. Sequencing was carried out using naive CD8+ T cells from blood, with Jurkat cell RNA spiked in. All receptors derive from a human donor in good health. Some libraries in this study had Jurkat cell RNA spiked in. Both conserved end residues are part of each CDR3. Fields, in order: V gene, D gene, clone size, J gene, CDR3 protein. The D gene is left open where the match is weak. Not every row has a clone size; where given, it reads once, few, many or a size class.

>TRBV2|TRBD1|many|TRBJ2-5
CASSEVGQGHLETQYF
>TRBV6-1|.|few|TRBJ2-7
CASTPGALYEQYF
>TRBV2|.|.|TRBJ2-7
CASSEEGQAYEQYF
>TRBV7-2|TRBD2|many|TRBJ2-7
CASSLIAGRVRNEQYF
>TRBV25-1|TRBD1|once|TRBJ1-3
CASSESPRDRFGDTIYF
>TRBV15|TRBD2|.|TRBJ2-1
CATSGPMDRLAGVDEQFF
>TRBV10-3|.|few|TRBJ2-2
CAISESYSGNTGELFF
>TRBV6-5|TRBD2|few|TRBJ2-2
CASSYVQGLGTSGETDTGELFF
>TRBV6-5|.|many|TRBJ1-1
CASSYGSNTEAFF
>TRBV6-5|.|many|TRBJ2-1
CASSYHGGEGREQFF
>TRBV13|.|.|TRBJ2-2
CASSGGPDTGELLF
>TRBV19|TRBD2|.|TRBJ2-3
CASSSGGGTDTQYF
>TRBV27|.|few|TRBJ2-6
CASGRSGANVLTF
>TRBV4-3|.|many|TRBJ1-1
CASSPTGLTEAFF
>TRBV7-6|.|many|TRBJ2-3
CASSAHVDTQYF
>TRBV7-2|.|many|TRBJ2-1
CASSWTPAAVSYNEQFF